This TCR beta chain was captured in a study of CXCR3-negative and CXCR3-positive naive CD8 T cells (dated by TCRdb to the late 2010s). With respect to the entire study: In total, 110 million to 150 million TRB reads were obtained, corresponding to roughly 1.5 +/- 0.3 million reads per library. For the TRBV-TRBJ cluster analysis, the naive subsets came from 5 or 6 donors, while the memory cells came from 3 donors. Diversity and physicochemical repertoire analyses covered some eleven donors pooled from two independent experiments. Results the study describes overall, beyond this receptor: Both naive subsets had comparably high repertoire diversity, while memory CD8+ T cells had much lower repertoire diversity. Compared with CXCR3-negative naive cells, CXCR3-positive naive cells had TRB CDR3s with higher hydrophobicity (lower Kidera factor 4), lower energy, and higher strength and volume indices. Because surface CD5, which has been linked to self-reactivity in mice, was comparable between naive subsets, TCR interaction strength was also inferred from TRB CDR3 physicochemical properties. Naive CXCR3-negative and CXCR3-positive cells from the same donor showed similar TRBV-TRBJ usage, whereas memory cells showed distinct patterns. Freshly isolated PBMCs were used for most assays because CXCR3 expression partially decreased after cryopreservation.

This sample was sequenced with a NextSeq 550. The Human TCR Profiling Kit (MiLaboratory) was used to make UMI-labeled 5' RACE TRB cDNA libraries. The full amount of extracted RNA was used for cDNA synthesis, and the full amount of resulting cDNA was used for PCR amplification. Libraries were prepared in parallel using an identical number of PCR cycles. In the original analysis: MIGEC and MiXCR extracted about 53,000 +/- 10,000 unique UMI-labeled TRB cDNA molecules per library, requiring at least two reads per UMI. An average of roughly 40,000 +/- 10,000 functional in-frame TRB CDR3 nucleotide clonotypes without stop codons was found per library. After downsampling to 5000 UMI-labeled TRB molecules per sample, diversity metrics, including normalized Shannon-Wiener and Chao1, were computed in VDJtools. VDJtools computed clonotype-size-weighted physicochemical properties of the central five CDR3 residues: interaction energy, strength, volume and Kidera factor 4. Each CDR3 protein sequence appears as one entry after TCRdb reprocessed the reads, and no DNA is included. It is TCRdb's table, rather than the study itself, that gives the V and J calls and clone size. In this sample's table one finds about 130,000 distinct CDR3 sequences. The biggest ten clones account for less than 0.55% of the sample.

CDR1 is given as LNHNV and CDR2 as YYDKDF, both from the germline V gene (reference sequence). Inclusive of the bounding cysteine and phenylalanine, the CDR3 is 12 residues long. The DNA sequence is not available. Worth noting for this clonotype: The antigen it recognizes is unknown.

Each CD8+ T cell subset was flow-sorted in triplicate, and around 300,000 cells per subset were placed directly into RLT lysis buffer. To keep memory contaminants out, a stringent definition of naive CD8+ T cells was applied: CD45RO-CCR7+CD27+CD95-. Using standard density gradient centrifugation, peripheral blood mononuclear cells were isolated from buffy coats. Naive CXCR3-negative and CXCR3-positive CD8+ T cells were flow-sorted using a FACSAria III. Total RNA was extracted from sorted cells using an RNeasy Mini Kit. This sequence uses TRBV15 and TRBJ2-2. This TCR was sampled from a human donor in good health. Some clones in this sample may be carry-over from other donors' samples. The sample taken for sequencing was naive CXCR3- CD8+ T cells from blood. The cell subset or site label, as the study defines it: CD45RO-CCR7+CD27+CD95- naive CD8+ T cells lacking CXCR3 (TNR3-). The CDR3 here reads CATSIVTGELFF.